Below, one TCR beta chain is given with its context. Compared with germline, one end of the junction differs, possibly owing to a read error. The length of the CDR3 is 13 residues. Germline-derived CDR1 and CDR2 are SQVTM and ANQGSEA. This sample is part of a study of CD8 T cells in Susac syndrome. Random hexamers primed reverse transcription of about 0.45 to 1 ug RNA. TCRdb ran MiXCR on the immunoSEQ multiplex PCR reads and lists one entry per CDR3 protein. This table has some 190,000 distinct CDR3 sequences, about 95% appearing once. The rearrangement links TRBV29-1 to TRBJ1-1, with 8 bases matching TRBD1. This clonotype was obtained from a human donor in good health. Sequenced sample: CD4+ T cells from PBMCs. The CDR3 reads CSLDRGWGTEAFF. DNA for the CDR3: TGCAGCCTTGACAGGGGTTGGGGCACTGAAGCTTTCTTT.